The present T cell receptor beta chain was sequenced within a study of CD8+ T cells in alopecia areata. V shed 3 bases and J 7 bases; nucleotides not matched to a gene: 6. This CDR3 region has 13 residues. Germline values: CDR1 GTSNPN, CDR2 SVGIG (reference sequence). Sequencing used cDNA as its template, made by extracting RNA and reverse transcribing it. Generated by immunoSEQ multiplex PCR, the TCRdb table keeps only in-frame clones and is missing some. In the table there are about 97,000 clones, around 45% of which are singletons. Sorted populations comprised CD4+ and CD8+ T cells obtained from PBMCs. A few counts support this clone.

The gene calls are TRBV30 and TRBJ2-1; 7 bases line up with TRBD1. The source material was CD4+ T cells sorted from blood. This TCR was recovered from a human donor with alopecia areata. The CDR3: CAWSRQGRNEQFF. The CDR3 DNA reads TGTGCCTGGAGCCGACAGGGAAGGAATGAGCAGTTCTTC.